A selection of T cell receptor beta chains follows, all from one sample in a study of blood T cell repertoires in COVID-19. Profiling relied on immunoSEQ multiplex PCR, and the TCRdb table lists in-frame clones only, not all of them. The sample shows about 260,000 clones, around nine tenths of them seen only once. The specimen was peripheral blood. The receptors here all came from a man aged 35 to 55 with active or convalescent COVID-19. The CDR3 runs from the conserved cysteine through the conserved F or W. The order of the fields is V gene, clone size, J gene, D gene, CDR3 protein, CDR3 DNA. The D gene is left open where the match is weak. Clone size is shown for a subset of rows, as once, few, many or a class of expanded clone.

V: TRBV7-9
size: .
J: TRBJ1-4
D: TRBD1
CDR3: CASSIQTGEGEKLFF
DNA: TGTGCCAGCAGCATCCAGACAGGGGAAGGTGAAAAACTGTTTTTT

V: TRBV3-1/TRBV3-2
size: .
J: TRBJ2-5
D: TRBD2
CDR3: CASSQGHVVTSGRGETQYF
DNA: TGTGCCAGCAGCCAAGGCCATGTTGTTACTAGCGGGAGAGGGGAGACCCAGTACTTC

V: TRBV6-1
size: .
J: TRBJ2-1
D: TRBD2
CDR3: CASSEAVLAGYNEQFF
DNA: TGTGCCAGCAGTGAAGCGGTGCTAGCGGGGTACAATGAGCAGTTCTTC

V: TRBV5-1
size: .
J: TRBJ1-4
D: .
CDR3: CASSLSGAEKLFF
DNA: TGCGCCAGCAGCTTGTCAGGGGCTGAAAAACTGTTTTTT

V: TRBV7-9
size: once
J: TRBJ1-5
D: .
CDR3: CASNPTASVSNQPQHF
DNA: TGTGCCAGCAACCCGACAGCGAGTGTTAGCAATCAGCCCCAGCATTTT

V: TRBV2
size: few
J: TRBJ2-7
D: TRBD1
CDR3: CASQPWTGKYEQYF
DNA: TGTGCCAGCCAACCTTGGACAGGGAAGTACGAGCAGTACTTC

V: TRBV6-5
size: .
J: TRBJ2-5
D: .
CDR3: CASKGAQTQYF
DNA: TGTGCCAGCAAAGGGGCCCAGACCCAGTACTTC

V: TRBV24-1
size: .
J: TRBJ2-5
D: TRBD1
CDR3: CATSDLTGSQYF
DNA: TGTGCCACCAGTGATCTGACAGGGTCTCAGTACTTC

V: TRBV5-1
size: .
J: TRBJ1-2
D: .
CDR3: CASSLASAGLNYGYTF
DNA: TGCGCCAGCAGCTTGGCCTCGGCAGGGTTGAACTATGGCTACACCTTC

V: TRBV24-1
size: .
J: TRBJ2-1
D: .
CDR3: CATSDSTSNNEQFF
DNA: TGTGCCACCAGTGATTCGACTAGTAACAATGAGCAGTTCTTC

V: TRBV10-3
size: .
J: TRBJ2-7
D: TRBD2
CDR3: CAIREGLAGGHEQYF
DNA: TGTGCCATCAGGGAGGGACTAGCGGGAGGCCACGAGCAGTACTTC

V: TRBV6-1
size: .
J: TRBJ1-2
D: TRBD1
CDR3: CASSDGDRYGYTF
DNA: TGTGCCAGCAGTGACGGGGACAGGTATGGCTACACCTTC

V: TRBV19
size: .
J: TRBJ1-4
D: .
CDR3: CASSTAVVTPNEKLFF
DNA: TGTGCCAGTAGTACAGCGGTGGTCACACCTAATGAAAAACTGTTTTTT

V: TRBV5-1
size: .
J: TRBJ1-4
D: TRBD1
CDR3: CASSWQGATNEKLFF
DNA: TGCGCCAGCAGCTGGCAGGGGGCAACTAATGAAAAACTGTTTTTT

V: TRBV3-1/TRBV3-2
size: .
J: TRBJ2-7
D: .
CDR3: CASRGLGYEQYF
DNA: TGTGCCAGCAGGGGACTGGGCTACGAGCAGTACTTC

V: TRBV7-3
size: few
J: TRBJ1-5
D: .
CDR3: CASSPGQFFAQHF
DNA: TGTGCCAGCAGCCCCGGACAGTTTTTTGCCCAGCATTTT

V: TRBV11-1
size: .
J: TRBJ1-1
D: TRBD1
CDR3: CASSFTGDTEAFF
DNA: TGTGCCAGCAGCTTTACAGGGGACACTGAAGCTTTCTTT

V: TRBV19
size: .
J: TRBJ1-2
D: TRBD1
CDR3: CASSNPGQGLYGYTF
DNA: TGTGCCAGTAGTAACCCGGGACAGGGGCTCTATGGCTACACCTTC

V: TRBV30
size: .
J: TRBJ2-3
D: TRBD2
CDR3: CAWSVGASGSDTQYF
DNA: TGTGCCTGGAGTGTCGGAGCTAGCGGGAGTGATACGCAGTATTTT

V: TRBV2
size: .
J: TRBJ2-1
D: .
CDR3: CASSEFSARDNEQFF
DNA: TGTGCCAGCAGTGAGTTCAGCGCCAGGGACAATGAGCAGTTCTTC

V: TRBV6-1
size: .
J: TRBJ2-7
D: TRBD1
CDR3: CASSDAGGSYEQYF
DNA: TGTGCCAGCAGTGACGCAGGGGGCTCCTACGAGCAGTACTTC

V: TRBV6-5
size: once
J: TRBJ1-5
D: .
CDR3: CASSLGQYQPQHF
DNA: TGTGCCAGCAGTCTAGGACAGTATCAGCCCCAGCATTTT

V: TRBV5-1
size: .
J: TRBJ1-3
D: TRBD1
CDR3: CASSSSRTGVGNTIYF
DNA: TGCGCCAGCAGCTCCAGTCGTACAGGGGTCGGAAACACCATATATTTT

V: TRBV9
size: .
J: TRBJ2-1
D: .
CDR3: CASSVEGTNPLQQFF
DNA: TGTGCCAGCAGCGTAGAAGGGACAAATCCACTCCAGCAGTTCTTC

V: TRBV10-3
size: .
J: TRBJ1-5
D: .
CDR3: CAISSTGNQPQHF
DNA: TGTGCCATCAGTTCAACAGGGAATCAGCCCCAGCATTTT

V: TRBV4-2
size: .
J: TRBJ1-5
D: .
CDR3: CASSHGDQPQHF
DNA: TGTGCCAGCAGCCACGGGGATCAGCCCCAGCATTTT

V: TRBV14
size: once
J: TRBJ1-1
D: .
CDR3: CASSQDLYTEAFF
DNA: TGTGCCAGCAGCCAAGATCTGTACACTGAAGCTTTCTTT

V: TRBV6-6
size: .
J: TRBJ2-1
D: TRBD2
CDR3: CASSFPGLAGYNEQFF
DNA: TGTGCCAGCAGTTTTCCGGGATTAGCGGGGTACAATGAGCAGTTCTTC

V: TRBV5-1
size: .
J: TRBJ1-1
D: .
CDR3: CASSWTPGGEAFF
DNA: TGCGCCAGCAGCTGGACCCCCGGGGGTGAAGCTTTCTTT

V: TRBV11-1
size: .
J: TRBJ2-2
D: TRBD1
CDR3: CASSSGTGNTGELFF
DNA: TGTGCCAGCAGCTCCGGGACAGGAAACACCGGGGAGCTGTTTTTT

V: TRBV3-1/TRBV3-2
size: .
J: TRBJ2-7
D: .
CDR3: CASSQDLTGYEQYF
DNA: TGTGCCAGCAGCCAAGATCTCACTGGCTACGAGCAGTACTTC

V: TRBV18
size: once
J: TRBJ1-6
D: TRBD1
CDR3: CASSLEGGSSPLHF
DNA: TGTGCCAGCTCGCTTGAAGGGGGCTCGTCACCCCTCCACTTT

V: TRBV24-1
size: .
J: TRBJ1-6
D: TRBD1
CDR3: CASAGGQEGSPLHF
DNA: TGTGCCAGCGCCGGGGGACAGGAGGGTTCACCCCTCCACTTT

V: TRBV5-1
size: .
J: TRBJ1-1
D: TRBD1
CDR3: CASSLEGGQGGTEAFF
DNA: TGCGCCAGCAGCTTGGAAGGAGGACAGGGAGGAACTGAAGCTTTCTTT

V: TRBV7-9
size: .
J: TRBJ1-5
D: TRBD1
CDR3: CASSLGSGQDQPQHF
DNA: TGTGCCAGCAGCTTAGGATCGGGACAGGATCAGCCCCAGCATTTT